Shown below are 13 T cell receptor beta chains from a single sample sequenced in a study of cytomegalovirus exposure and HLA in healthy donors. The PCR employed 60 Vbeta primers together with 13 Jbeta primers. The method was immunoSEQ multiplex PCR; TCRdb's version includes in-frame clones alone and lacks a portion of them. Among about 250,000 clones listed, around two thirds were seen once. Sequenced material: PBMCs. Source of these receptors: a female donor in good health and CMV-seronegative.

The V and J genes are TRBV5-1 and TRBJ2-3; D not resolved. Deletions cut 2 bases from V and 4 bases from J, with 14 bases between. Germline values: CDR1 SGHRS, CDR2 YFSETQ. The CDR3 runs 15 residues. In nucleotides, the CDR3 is TGCGCCAGCAGCTTTGGGCCAAATCCACCAGATACGCAGTATTTT. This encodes CASSFGPNPPDTQYF.

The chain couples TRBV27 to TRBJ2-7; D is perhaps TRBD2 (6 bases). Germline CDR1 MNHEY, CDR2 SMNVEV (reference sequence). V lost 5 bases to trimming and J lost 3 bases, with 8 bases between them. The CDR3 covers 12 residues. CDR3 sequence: CASSGDFYEQYF. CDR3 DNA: TGTGCCAGCAGTGGGGACTTCTACGAGCAGTACTTC.

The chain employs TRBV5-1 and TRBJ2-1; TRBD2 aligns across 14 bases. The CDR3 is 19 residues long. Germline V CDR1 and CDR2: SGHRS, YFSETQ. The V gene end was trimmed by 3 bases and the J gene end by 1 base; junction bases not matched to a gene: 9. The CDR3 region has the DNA TGCGCCAGCAGCTCAGAGACTAGCGGGAGGGAGATTTCCTACAATGAGCAGTTCTTC. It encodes CASSSETSGREISYNEQFF. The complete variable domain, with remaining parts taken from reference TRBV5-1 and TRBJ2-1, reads KAGVTQTPRYLIKTRGQQVTLSCSPISGHRSVSWYQQTPGQGLQFLFEYFSETQRNKGNFPGRFSGRQFSNSRSEMNVSTLELGDSALYLCASSSETSGREISYNEQFFGPGTRLTVL.

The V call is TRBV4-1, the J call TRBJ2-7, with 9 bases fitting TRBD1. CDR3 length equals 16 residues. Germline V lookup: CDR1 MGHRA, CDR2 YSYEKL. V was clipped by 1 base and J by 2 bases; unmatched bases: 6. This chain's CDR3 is CASSQGRDRVTYEQYF. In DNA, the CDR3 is TGCGCCAGCAGCCAAGGAAGGGACAGGGTCACCTACGAGCAGTACTTC.

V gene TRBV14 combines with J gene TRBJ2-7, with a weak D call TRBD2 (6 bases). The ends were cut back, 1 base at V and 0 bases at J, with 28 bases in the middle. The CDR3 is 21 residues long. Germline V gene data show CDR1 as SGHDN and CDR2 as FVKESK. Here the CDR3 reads CASSQAPGVFLVPVNSYEQYF. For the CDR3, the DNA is TGTGCCAGCAGCCAAGCCCCGGGGGTTTTTTTAGTTCCTGTGAACTCCTACGAGCAGTACTTC.

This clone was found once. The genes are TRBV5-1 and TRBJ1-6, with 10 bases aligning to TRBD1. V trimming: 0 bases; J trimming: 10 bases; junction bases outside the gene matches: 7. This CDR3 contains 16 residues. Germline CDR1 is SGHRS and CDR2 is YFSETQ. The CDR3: CASSLAGDRGNSPLHF. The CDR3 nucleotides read TGCGCCAGCAGCTTGGCTGGGGACAGGGGTAACTCACCCCTCCACTTT.

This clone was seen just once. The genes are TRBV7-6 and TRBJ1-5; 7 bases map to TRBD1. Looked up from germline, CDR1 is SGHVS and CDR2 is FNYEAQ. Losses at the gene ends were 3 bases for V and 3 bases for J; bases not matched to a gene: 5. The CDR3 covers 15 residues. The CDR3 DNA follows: TGTGCCAGCAGCTTGAGACAGGGTATCAATCAGCCCCAGCATTTT. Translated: CASSLRQGINQPQHF.

CDR3 in amino acids: CASSQTYLAGGTDTQYF. The CDR3 DNA sequence: TGCGCCAGCAGCCAAACCTATTTAGCGGGTGGCACAGATACGCAGTATTTT. The chain is built from TRBV4-1 and TRBJ2-3, with 7 bases identical to TRBD2. Per the germline V gene, CDR1 is MGHRA and CDR2 is YSYEKL. V trimming: 2 bases; J trimming: 1 base; junction bases outside the gene matches: 9. The CDR3 spans 17 residues.

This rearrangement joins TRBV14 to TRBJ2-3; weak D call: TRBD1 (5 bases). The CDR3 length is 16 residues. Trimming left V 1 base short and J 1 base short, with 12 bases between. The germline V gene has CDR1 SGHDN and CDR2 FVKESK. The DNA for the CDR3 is TGTGCCAGCAGCCAAGTCGCAGGGATCGGCACAGATACGCAGTATTTT. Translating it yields CASSQVAGIGTDTQYF.

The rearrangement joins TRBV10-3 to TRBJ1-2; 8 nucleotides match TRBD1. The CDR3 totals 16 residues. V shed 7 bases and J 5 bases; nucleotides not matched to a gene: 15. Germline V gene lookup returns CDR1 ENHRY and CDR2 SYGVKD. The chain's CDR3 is CAITTLPGQGEYGYTF. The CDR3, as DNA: TGTGCCATCACCACCCTCCCCGGACAGGGAGAATATGGCTACACCTTC.

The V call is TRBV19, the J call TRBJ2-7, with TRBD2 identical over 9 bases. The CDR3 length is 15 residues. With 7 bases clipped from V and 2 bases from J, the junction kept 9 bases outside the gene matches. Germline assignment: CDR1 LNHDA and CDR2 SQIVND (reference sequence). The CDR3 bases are TGTGCCAGTACATGGCGGGAGGGCTCCCCCTACGAGCAGTACTTC. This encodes CASTWREGSPYEQYF.

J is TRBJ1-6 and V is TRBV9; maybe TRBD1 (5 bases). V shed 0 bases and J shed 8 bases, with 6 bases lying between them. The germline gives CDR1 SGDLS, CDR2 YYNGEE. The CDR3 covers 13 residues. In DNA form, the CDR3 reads TGTGCCAGCAGCGTAGCCAGGGATTCACCCCTCCACTTT. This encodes CASSVARDSPLHF.

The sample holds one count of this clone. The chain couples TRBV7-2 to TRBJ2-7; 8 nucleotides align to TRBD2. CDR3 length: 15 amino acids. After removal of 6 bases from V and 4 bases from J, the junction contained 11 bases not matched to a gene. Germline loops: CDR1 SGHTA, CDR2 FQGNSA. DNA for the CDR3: TGTGCCAGCAGTCGGGACTTAGCGGGGCAATACGAGCAGTACTTC. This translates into CASSRDLAGQYEQYF.